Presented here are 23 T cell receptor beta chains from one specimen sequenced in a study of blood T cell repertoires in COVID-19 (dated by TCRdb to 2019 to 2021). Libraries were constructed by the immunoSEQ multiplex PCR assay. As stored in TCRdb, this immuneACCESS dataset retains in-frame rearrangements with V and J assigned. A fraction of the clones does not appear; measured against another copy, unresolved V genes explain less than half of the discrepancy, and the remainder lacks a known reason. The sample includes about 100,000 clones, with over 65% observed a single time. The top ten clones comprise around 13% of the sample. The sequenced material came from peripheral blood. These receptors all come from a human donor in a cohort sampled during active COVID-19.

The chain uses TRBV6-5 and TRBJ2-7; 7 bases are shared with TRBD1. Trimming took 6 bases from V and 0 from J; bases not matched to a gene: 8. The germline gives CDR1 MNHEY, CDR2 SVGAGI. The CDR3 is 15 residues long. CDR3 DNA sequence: TGTGCCAGCAGGCCGGGACAGATAAGCTCCTACGAGCAGTACTTC. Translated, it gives CASRPGQISSYEQYF.

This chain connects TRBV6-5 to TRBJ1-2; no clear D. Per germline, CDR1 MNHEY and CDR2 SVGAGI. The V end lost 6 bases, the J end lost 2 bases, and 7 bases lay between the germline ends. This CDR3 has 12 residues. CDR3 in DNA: TGTGCCAGCAGCGATCGGAACTATGGCTACACCTTC. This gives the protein CASSDRNYGYTF.

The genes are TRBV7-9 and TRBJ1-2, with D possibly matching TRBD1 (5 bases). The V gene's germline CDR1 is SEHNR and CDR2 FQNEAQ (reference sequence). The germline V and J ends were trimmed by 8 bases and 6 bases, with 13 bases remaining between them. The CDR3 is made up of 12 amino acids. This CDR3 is CASSRGWDGYTF. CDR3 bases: TGTGCCAGCTCCCGGGGGTGGGATGGCTACACCTTC.

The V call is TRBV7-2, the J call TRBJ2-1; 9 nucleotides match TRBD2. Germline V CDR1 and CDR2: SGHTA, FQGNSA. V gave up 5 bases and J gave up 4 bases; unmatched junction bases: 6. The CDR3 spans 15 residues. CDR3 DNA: TGTGCCAGCAGCCGCGGCGGGGGGGAATACAATGAGCAGTTCTTC. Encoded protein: CASSRGGGEYNEQFF.

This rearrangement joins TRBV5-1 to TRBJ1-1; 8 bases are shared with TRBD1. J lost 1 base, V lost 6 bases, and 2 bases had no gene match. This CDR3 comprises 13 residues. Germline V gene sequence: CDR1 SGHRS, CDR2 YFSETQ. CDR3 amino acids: CASIGTGNTEAFF. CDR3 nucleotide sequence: TGCGCCAGCATAGGGACAGGGAACACTGAAGCTTTCTTT.

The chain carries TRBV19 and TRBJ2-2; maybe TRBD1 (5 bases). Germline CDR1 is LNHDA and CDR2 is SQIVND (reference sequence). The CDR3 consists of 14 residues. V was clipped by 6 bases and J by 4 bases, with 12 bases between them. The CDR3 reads CASRAGMSTGELFF. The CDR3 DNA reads TGTGCCAGTAGGGCAGGGATGAGCACCGGGGAGCTGTTTTTT.

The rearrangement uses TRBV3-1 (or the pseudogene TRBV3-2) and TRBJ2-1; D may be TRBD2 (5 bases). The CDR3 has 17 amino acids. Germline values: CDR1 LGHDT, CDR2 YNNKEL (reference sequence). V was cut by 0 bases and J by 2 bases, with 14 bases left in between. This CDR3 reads CASSQDRRGWTYNEQFF. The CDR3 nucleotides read TGTGCCAGCAGCCAAGACCGAAGAGGGTGGACCTACAATGAGCAGTTCTTC.

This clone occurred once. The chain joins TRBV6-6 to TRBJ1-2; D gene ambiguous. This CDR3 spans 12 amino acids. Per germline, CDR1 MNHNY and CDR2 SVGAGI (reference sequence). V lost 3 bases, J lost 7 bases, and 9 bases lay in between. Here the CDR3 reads CASSYILSGYTF. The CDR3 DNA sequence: TGTGCCAGCAGTTATATTCTAAGTGGCTACACCTTC.

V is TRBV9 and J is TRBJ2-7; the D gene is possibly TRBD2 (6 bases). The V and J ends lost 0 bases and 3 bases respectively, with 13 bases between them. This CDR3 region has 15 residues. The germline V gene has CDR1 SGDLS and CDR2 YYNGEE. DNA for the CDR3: TGTGCCAGCAGCGTAGATGGGGGAGCGGGCTACGAGCAGTACTTC. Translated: CASSVDGGAGYEQYF.

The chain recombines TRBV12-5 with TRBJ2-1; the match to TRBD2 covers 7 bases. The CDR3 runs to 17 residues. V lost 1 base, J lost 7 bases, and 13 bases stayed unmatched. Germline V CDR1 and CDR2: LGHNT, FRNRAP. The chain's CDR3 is CASGLGIAGGVMNEQFF. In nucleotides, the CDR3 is TGTGCTAGTGGTTTGGGAATAGCGGGCGGGGTCATGAATGAGCAGTTCTTC.

The DNA for the CDR3 is TGTGCCAGCAGTTACCGTTCGACAGGGGGTGGCGGGGAGCTGTTTTTT. This codes for CASSYRSTGGGGELFF. The V call is TRBV6-2 or TRBV6-3, the J call TRBJ2-2; 9 bases are shared with TRBD1. The V gene end was trimmed by 2 bases and the J gene end by 7 bases; junction bases not matched to a gene: 8. Per the germline V gene, CDR1 is MNHEY and CDR2 is SVGEGT. The CDR3 is 16 residues long.

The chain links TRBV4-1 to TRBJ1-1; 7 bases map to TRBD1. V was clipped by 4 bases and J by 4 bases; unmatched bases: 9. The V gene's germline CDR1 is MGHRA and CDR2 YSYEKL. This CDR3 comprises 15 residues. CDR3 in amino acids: CASSPDRVSSTEAFF. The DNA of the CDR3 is TGCGCCAGCAGCCCCGACAGGGTATCTTCCACTGAAGCTTTCTTT.

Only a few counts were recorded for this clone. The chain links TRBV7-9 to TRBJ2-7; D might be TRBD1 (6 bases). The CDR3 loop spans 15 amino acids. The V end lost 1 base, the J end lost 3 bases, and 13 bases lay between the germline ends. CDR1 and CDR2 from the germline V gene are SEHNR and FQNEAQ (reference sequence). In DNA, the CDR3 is TGTGCCAGCAGCTTAGTTTGGGCACAGGGCTACGAGCAGTACTTC. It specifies CASSLVWAQGYEQYF.

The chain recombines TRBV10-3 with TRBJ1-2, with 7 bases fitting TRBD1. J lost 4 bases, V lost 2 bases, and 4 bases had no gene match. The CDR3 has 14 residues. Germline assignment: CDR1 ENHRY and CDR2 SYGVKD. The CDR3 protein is CAISEQGELYGYTF. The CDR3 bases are TGTGCCATCAGTGAGCAGGGGGAACTCTATGGCTACACCTTC.

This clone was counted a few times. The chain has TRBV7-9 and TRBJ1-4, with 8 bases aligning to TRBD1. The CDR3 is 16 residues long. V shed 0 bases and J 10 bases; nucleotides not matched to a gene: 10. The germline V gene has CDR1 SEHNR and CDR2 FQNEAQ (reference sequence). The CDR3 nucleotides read TGTGCCAGCAGCTTAGCGGGGACAGGCACCGGAGGAAAACTGTTTTTT. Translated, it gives CASSLAGTGTGGKLFF.

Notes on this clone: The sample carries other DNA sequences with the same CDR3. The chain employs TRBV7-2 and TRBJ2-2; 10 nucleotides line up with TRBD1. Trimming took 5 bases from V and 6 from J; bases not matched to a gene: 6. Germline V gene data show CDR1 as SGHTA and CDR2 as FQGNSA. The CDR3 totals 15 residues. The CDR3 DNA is TGTGCCAGCAGCCCGCGACAGGGGGCCCCCGGGGAGCTGTTTTTT. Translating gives CASSPRQGAPGELFF.

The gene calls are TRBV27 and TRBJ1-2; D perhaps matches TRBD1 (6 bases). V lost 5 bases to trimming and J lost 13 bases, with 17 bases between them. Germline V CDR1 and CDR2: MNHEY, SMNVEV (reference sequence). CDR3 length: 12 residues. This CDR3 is CASSPATGKATF. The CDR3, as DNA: TGTGCCAGCAGTCCTGCAACAGGGAAGGCCACCTTC.

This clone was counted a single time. The CDR3 spells CASSHIVAGALDTQYF. The DNA for the CDR3 is TGTGCCAGCAGCCACATCGTAGCGGGGGCATTAGATACGCAGTATTTT. The gene calls are TRBV3-1 (or the pseudogene TRBV3-2) and TRBJ2-3, with 9 bases fitting TRBD2. This CDR3 has 16 amino acids. The germline gives CDR1 LGHDT, CDR2 YNNKEL (reference sequence). Trimming removed 3 bases from V and 5 bases from J; junction bases left unmatched: 9.

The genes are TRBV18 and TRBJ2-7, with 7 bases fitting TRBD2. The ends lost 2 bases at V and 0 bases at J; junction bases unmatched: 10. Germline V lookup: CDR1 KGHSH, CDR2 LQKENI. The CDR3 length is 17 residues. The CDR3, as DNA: TGTGCCAGCTCACCAGCGGGACGGGGGGATGTCTCCTACGAGCAGTACTTC. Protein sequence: CASSPAGRGDVSYEQYF.

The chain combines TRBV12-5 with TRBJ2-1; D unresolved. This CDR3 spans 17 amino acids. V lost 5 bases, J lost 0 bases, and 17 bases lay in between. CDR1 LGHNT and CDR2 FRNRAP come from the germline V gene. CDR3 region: CASGPPYMASSYNEQFF. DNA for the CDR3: TGTGCTAGTGGTCCCCCTTACATGGCAAGCTCCTACAATGAGCAGTTCTTC.

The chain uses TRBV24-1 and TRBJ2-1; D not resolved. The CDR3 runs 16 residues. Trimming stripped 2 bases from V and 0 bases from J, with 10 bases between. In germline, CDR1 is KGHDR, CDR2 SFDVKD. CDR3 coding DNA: TGTGCCACCAGTGATTCCGACGCTAGCTCCTACAATGAGCAGTTCTTC. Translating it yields CATSDSDASSYNEQFF.

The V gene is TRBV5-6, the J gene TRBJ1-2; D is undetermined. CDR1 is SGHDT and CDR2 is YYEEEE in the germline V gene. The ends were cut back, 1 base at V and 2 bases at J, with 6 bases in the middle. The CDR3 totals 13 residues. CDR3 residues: CASSLLSNYGYTF. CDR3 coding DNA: TGTGCCAGCAGCTTGCTGTCCAACTATGGCTACACCTTC.

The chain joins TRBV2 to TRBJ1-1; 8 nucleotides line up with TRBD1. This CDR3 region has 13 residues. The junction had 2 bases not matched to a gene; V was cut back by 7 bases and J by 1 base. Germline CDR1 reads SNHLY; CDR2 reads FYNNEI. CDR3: CASNGQGNTEAFF. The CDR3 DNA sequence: TGTGCCAGCAACGGACAGGGGAACACTGAAGCTTTCTTT. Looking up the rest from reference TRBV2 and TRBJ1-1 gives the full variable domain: EPEVTQTPSHQVTQMGQEVILRCVPISNHLYFYWYRQILGQKVEFLVSFYNNEISEKSEIFDDQFSVERPDGSNFTLKIRSTKLEDSAMYFCASNGQGNTEAFFGQGTRLTVV.